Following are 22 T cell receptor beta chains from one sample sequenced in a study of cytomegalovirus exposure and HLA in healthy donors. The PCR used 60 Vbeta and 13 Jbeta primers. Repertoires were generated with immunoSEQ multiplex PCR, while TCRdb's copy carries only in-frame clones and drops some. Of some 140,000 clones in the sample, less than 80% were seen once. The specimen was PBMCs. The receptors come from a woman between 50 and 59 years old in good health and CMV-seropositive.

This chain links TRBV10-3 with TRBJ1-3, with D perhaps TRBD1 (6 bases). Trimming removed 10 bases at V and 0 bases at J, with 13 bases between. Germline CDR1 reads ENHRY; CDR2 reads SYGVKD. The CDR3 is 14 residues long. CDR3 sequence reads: CANREDFSGNTIYF. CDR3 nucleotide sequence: TGTGCCAACAGGGAGGACTTCTCTGGAAACACCATATATTTT.

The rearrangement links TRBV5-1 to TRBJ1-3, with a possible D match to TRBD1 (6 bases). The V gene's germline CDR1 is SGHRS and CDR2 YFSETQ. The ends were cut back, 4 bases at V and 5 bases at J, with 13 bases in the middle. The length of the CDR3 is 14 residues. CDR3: CASSLLGQRNTIYF. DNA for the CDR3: TGCGCCAGCAGCCTCCTAGGACAGCGAAACACCATATATTTT. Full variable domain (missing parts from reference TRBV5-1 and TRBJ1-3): KAGVTQTPRYLIKTRGQQVTLSCSPISGHRSVSWYQQTPGQGLQFLFEYFSETQRNKGNFPGRFSGRQFSNSRSEMNVSTLELGDSALYLCASSLLGQRNTIYFGEGSWLTVV.

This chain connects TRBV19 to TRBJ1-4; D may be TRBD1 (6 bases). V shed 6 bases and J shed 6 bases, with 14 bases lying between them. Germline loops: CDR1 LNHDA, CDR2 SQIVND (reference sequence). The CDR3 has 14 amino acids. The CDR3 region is CASSPQGGDEKLFF. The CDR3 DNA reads TGTGCCAGTAGCCCACAGGGAGGGGATGAAAAACTGTTTTTT.

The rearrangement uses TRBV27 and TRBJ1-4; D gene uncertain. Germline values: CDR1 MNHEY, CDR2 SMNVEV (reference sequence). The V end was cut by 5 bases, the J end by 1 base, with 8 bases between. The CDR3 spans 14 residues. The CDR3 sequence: CASSRDLTNEKLFF. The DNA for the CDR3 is TGTGCCAGCAGTCGGGATTTAACTAATGAAAAACTGTTTTTT.

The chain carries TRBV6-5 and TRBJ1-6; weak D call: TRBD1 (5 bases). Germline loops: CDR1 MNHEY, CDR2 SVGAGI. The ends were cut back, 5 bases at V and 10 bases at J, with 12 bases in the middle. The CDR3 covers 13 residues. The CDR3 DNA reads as TGTGCCAGCAGTCTACAGGTCAGGTCACCCCTCCACTTT. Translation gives CASSLQVRSPLHF.

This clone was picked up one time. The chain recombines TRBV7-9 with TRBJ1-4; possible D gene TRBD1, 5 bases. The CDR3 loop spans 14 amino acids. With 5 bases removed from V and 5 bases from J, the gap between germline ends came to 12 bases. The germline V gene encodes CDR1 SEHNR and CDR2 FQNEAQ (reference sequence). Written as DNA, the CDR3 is TGTGCCAGCAGCACAGATGGGGGGAATGAAAAACTGTTTTTT. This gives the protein CASSTDGGNEKLFF.

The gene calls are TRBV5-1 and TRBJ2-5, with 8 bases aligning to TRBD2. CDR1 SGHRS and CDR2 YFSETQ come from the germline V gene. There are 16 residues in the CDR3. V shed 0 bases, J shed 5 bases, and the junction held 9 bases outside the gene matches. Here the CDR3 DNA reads TGCGCCAGCAGCTTGGACCCCCGGGGGGGAAGGGAGACCCAGTACTTC. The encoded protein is CASSLDPRGGRETQYF.

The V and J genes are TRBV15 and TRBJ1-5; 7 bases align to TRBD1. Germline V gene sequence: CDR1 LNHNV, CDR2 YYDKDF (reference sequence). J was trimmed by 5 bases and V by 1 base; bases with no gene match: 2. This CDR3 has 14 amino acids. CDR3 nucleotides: TGTGCCACCAGCAGAGTTGGGACAGATCAGCCCCAGCATTTT. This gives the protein CATSRVGTDQPQHF.

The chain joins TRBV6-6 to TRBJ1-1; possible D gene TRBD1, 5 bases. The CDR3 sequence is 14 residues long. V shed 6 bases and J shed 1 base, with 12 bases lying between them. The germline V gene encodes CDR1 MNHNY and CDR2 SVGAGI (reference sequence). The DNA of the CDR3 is TGTGCCAGCAGACAACAGGTGCCGAACACTGAAGCTTTCTTT. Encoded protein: CASRQQVPNTEAFF.

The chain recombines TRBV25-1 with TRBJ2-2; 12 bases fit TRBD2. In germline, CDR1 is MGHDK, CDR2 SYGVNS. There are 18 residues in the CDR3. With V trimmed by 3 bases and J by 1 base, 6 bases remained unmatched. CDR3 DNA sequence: TGTGCCAGCAGTGACCCCGGGACTAGCGGGTTGAACACCGGGGAGCTGTTTTTT. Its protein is CASSDPGTSGLNTGELFF.

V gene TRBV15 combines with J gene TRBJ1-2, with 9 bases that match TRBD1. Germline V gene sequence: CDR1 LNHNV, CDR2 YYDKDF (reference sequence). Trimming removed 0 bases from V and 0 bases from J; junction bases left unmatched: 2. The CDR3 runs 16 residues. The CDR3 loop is CATSRDRDRANYGYTF. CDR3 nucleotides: TGTGCCACCAGCAGAGATCGGGACAGGGCTAACTATGGCTACACCTTC. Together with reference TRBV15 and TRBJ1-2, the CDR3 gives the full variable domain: DAMVIQNPRYQVTQFGKPVTLSCSQTLNHNVMYWYQQKSSQAPKLLFHYYDKDFNNEADTPDNFQSRRPNTSFCFLDIRSPGLGDTAMYLCATSRDRDRANYGYTFGSGTRLTVV.

The CDR3 sequence is CASSLQEGYRYEQYF. The DNA of the CDR3 is TGTGCCAGCAGCTTACAGGAGGGGTACCGCTACGAGCAGTACTTC. The chain is built from TRBV11-2 and TRBJ2-7; maybe TRBD2 (6 bases). The CDR3 length is 15 residues. V lost 2 bases, J lost 3 bases, and 14 bases lay in between. Germline loops: CDR1 SGHAT, CDR2 FQNNGV.

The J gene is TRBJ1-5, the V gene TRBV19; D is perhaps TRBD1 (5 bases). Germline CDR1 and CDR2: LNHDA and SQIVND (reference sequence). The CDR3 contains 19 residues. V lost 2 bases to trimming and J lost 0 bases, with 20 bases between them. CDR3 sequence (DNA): TGTGCCAGTAGTATACGGCTCCGCTCGGGGGTTTATAGCAATCAGCCCCAGCATTTT. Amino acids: CASSIRLRSGVYSNQPQHF.

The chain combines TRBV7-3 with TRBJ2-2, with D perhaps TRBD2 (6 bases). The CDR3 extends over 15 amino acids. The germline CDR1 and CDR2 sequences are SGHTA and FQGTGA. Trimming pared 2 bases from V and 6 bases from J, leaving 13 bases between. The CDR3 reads CASSLLGGSPGELFF. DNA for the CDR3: TGTGCCAGCAGCTTATTAGGAGGGTCTCCCGGGGAGCTGTTTTTT.

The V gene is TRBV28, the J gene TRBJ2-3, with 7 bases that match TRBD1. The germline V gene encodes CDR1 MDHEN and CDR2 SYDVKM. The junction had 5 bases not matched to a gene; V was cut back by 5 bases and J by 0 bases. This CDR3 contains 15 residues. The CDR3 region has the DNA TGTGCCAGCAGTCCTCAGGGGGTAAGCACAGATACGCAGTATTTT. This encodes CASSPQGVSTDTQYF.

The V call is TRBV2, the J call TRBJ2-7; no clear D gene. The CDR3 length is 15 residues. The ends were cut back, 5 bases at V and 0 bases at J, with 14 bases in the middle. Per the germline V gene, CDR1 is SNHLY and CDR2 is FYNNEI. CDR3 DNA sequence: TGTGCCAGCAGTTTAGAGGCGGTGATCTCCTACGAGCAGTACTTC. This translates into CASSLEAVISYEQYF.

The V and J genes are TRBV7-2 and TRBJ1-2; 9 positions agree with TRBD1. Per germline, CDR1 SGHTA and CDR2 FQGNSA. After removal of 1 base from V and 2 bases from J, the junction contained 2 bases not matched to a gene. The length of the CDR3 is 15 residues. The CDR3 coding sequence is TGTGCCAGCAGCTTAGGAGGGACAGGGAACTATGGCTACACCTTC. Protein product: CASSLGGTGNYGYTF.

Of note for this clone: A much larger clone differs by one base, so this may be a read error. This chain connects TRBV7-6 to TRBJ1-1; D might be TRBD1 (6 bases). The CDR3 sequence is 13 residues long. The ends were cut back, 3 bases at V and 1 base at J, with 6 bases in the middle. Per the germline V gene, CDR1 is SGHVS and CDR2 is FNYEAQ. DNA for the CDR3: TGTGCCAGCAGCTTGGGACAGAACACTGAAGCTTTCTTT. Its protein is CASSLGQNTEAFF.

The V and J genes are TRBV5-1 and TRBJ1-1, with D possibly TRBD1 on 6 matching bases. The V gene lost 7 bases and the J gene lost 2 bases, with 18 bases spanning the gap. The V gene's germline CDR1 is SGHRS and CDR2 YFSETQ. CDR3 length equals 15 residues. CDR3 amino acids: CASQLSRGANTEAFF. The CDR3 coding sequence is TGCGCCAGCCAGCTGAGTCGGGGGGCTAACACTGAAGCTTTCTTT.

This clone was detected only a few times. CDR3: CASSFRGASGANVLTF. The CDR3 region has the DNA TGTGCCAGCAGCTTTCGGGGGGCTTCTGGGGCCAACGTCCTGACTTTC. This chain connects TRBV5-4 to TRBJ2-6; possible D gene TRBD2, 7 bases. V lost 2 bases, J lost 1 base, and 10 bases lay in between. CDR3 length equals 16 residues. CDR1 and CDR2 from the germline V gene are SGHNT and YYREEE (reference sequence).

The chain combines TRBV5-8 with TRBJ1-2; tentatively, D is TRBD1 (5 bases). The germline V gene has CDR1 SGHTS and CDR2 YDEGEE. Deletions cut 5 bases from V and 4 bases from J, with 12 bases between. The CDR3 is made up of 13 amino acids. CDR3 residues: CASSSPDSYGYTF. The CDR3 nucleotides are TGTGCCAGCAGTTCACCCGACAGCTATGGCTACACCTTC. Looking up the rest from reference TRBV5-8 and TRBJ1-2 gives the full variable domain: EAGVTQSPTHLIKTRGQQATLRCSPISGHTSVYWYQQALGLGLQFLLWYDEGEERNRGNFPPRFSGRQFPNYSSELNVNALELEDSALYLCASSSPDSYGYTFGSGTRLTVV.

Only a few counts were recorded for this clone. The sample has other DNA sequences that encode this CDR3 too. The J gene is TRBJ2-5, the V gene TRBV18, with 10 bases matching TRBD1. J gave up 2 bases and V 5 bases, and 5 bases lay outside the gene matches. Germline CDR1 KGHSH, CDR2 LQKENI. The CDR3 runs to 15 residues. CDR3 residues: CASSSGQGRQETQYF. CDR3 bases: TGTGCCAGCTCATCGGGACAGGGGCGACAAGAGACCCAGTACTTC.